These 5 T cell receptor beta chains share one sample of origin, sequenced in a study of naive and memory T cell subsets. The beta constant-region primer was an equimolar mix of two oligonucleotides covering TRBC1 and TRBC2. Each CDR3 protein gets one entry after TCRdb re-called the UMI-ligation and nested PCR reads with MiXCR. Of 77,000 or so distinct CDR3 sequences listed, less than 15% were seen once; the top ten hold approximately 0.93%. The sequenced sample consisted of central memory CD4+ T cells from blood. The receptors derive from a human donor in good health.

In this sample, this clonotype turned up many times. The chain uses TRBV11-2 and TRBJ1-1, with 10 bases fitting TRBD1. Unmatched junction bases numbered 10, after V lost 4 bases and J lost 5 bases. The CDR3 runs to 16 residues. The germline V gene has CDR1 SGHAT and CDR2 FQNNGV. CDR3 residues: CASSSDRDRGVTEAFF. DNA for the CDR3: TGTGCCAGCAGCTCGGATAGGGACAGGGGAGTTACTGAAGCTTTCTTT.

This clonotype has ten or more counts. V is TRBV7-7 and J is TRBJ2-5, with D hard to call. Trimming took 3 bases from V and 5 from J, leaving 13 bases between them. The V gene's germline CDR1 is SSHAT and CDR2 FNYEAQ (reference sequence). This CDR3 is 14 amino acids long. DNA for the CDR3: TGTGCCAGCAGCTTCGATCTGGGTAGGGAGACCCAGTACTTC. Its translation is CASSFDLGRETQYF.

The rearrangement uses TRBV28 and TRBJ2-7, with unresolved D. Between the trimmed V and J ends, which lost 6 bases and 4 bases, there was a span of 10 bases. The CDR3 runs to 12 residues. Germline-derived CDR1 and CDR2 are MDHEN and SYDVKM. The CDR3: CASRGPGYEQYF. In nucleotides, the CDR3 is TGTGCCAGCAGAGGACCCGGATACGAGCAGTACTTC.

The V call is TRBV7-9, the J call TRBJ1-2; maybe TRBD1 (6 bases). V was pared by 6 bases and J by 4 bases, with 18 bases between. The CDR3 is 15 amino acids. CDR1 and CDR2 from the germline V gene are SEHNR and FQNEAQ (reference sequence). CDR3 protein: CASRRNSGGGYGYTF. For the CDR3, the DNA is TGTGCCAGCAGGAGGAACTCTGGGGGCGGCTATGGCTACACCTTC.

Many counts were recorded for this clonotype. The chain recombines TRBV20-1 with TRBJ2-3, with D maybe TRBD2 (5 bases). The CDR3 runs to 14 residues. CDR1 DFQATT and CDR2 SNEGSKA come from the germline V gene (reference sequence). Trimming removed 4 bases at V and 4 bases at J, with 15 bases between. CDR3 residues: CSAIYEGGADTQYF. The CDR3, as DNA: TGCAGTGCTATCTACGAGGGTGGAGCAGATACGCAGTATTTT.